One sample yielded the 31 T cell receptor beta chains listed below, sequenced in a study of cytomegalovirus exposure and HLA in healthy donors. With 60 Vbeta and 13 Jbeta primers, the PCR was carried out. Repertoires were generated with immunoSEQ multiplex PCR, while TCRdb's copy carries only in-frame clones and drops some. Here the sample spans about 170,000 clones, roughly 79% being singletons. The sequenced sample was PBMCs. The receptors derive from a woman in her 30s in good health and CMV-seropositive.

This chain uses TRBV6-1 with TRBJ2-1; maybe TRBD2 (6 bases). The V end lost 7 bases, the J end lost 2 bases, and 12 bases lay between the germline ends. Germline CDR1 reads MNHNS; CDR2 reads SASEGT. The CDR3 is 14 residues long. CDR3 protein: CASTEGAAYNEQFF. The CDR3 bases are TGTGCCAGCACGGAGGGAGCGGCCTACAATGAGCAGTTCTTC.

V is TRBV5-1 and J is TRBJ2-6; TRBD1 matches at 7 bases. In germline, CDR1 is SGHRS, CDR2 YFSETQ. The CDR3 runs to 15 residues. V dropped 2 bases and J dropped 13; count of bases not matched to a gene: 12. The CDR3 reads CASSFTGVHREVLTF. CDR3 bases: TGCGCCAGCAGCTTTACAGGGGTCCACCGTGAAGTCCTGACTTTC. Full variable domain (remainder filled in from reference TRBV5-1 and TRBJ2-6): KAGVTQTPRYLIKTRGQQVTLSCSPISGHRSVSWYQQTPGQGLQFLFEYFSETQRNKGNFPGRFSGRQFSNSRSEMNVSTLELGDSALYLCASSFTGVHREVLTFGAGSRLTVL.

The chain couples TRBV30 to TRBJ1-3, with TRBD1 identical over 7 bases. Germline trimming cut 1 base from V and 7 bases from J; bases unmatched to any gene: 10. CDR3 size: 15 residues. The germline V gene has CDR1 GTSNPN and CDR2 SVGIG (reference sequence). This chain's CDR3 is CAWSADRVGTNTIYF. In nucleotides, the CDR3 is TGTGCCTGGAGTGCCGACAGGGTCGGTACGAACACCATATATTTT.

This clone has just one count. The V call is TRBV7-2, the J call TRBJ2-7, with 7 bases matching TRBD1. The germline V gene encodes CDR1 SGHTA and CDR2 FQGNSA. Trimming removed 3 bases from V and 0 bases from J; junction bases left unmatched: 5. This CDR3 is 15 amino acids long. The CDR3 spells CASSFGQAISYEQYF. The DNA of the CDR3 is TGTGCCAGCAGCTTCGGACAGGCTATCTCCTACGAGCAGTACTTC.

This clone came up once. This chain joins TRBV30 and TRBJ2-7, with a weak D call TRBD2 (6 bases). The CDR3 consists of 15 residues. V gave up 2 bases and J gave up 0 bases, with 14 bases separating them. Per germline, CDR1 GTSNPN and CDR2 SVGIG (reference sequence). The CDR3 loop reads CAWSWRERSSYEQYF. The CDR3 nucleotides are TGTGCCTGGAGTTGGAGGGAACGATCCTCCTACGAGCAGTACTTC.

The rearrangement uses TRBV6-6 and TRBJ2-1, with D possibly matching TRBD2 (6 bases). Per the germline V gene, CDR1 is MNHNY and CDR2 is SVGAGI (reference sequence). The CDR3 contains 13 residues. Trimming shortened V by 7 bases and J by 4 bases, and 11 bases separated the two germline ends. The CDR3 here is CASTAGPYNEQFF. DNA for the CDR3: TGTGCCAGCACCGCGGGGCCTTACAATGAGCAGTTCTTC.

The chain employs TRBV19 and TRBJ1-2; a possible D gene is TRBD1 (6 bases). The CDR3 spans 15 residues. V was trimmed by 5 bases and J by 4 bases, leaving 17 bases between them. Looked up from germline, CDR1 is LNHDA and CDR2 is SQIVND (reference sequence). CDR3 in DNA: TGTGCCAGTAGTCCCACCCGACAGGCCTTCTATGGCTACACCTTC. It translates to CASSPTRQAFYGYTF.

The CDR3 protein is CASSVASSGGLYNEQFF. Written as DNA, the CDR3 is TGTGCCAGCAGCGTAGCTTCTAGCGGGGGGCTATACAATGAGCAGTTCTTC. This chain connects TRBV9 to TRBJ2-1; 11 bases match TRBD2. There are 17 residues in the CDR3. After removal of 0 bases from V and 4 bases from J, the junction contained 6 bases not matched to a gene. Germline V gives CDR1 SGDLS, CDR2 YYNGEE. The entire variable domain, with the rest obtained from reference TRBV9 and TRBJ2-1, is as follows: DSGVTQTPKHLITATGQRVTLRCSPRSGDLSVYWYQQSLDQGLQFLIQYYNGEERAKGNILERFSAQQFPDLHSELNLSSLELGDSALYFCASSVASSGGLYNEQFFGPGTRLTVL.

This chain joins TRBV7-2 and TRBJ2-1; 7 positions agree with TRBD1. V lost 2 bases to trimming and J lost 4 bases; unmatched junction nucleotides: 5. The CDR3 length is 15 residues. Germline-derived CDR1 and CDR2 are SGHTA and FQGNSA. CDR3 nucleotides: TGTGCCAGCAGCTTATCGGGACAGACTTACAATGAGCAGTTCTTC. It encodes CASSLSGQTYNEQFF.

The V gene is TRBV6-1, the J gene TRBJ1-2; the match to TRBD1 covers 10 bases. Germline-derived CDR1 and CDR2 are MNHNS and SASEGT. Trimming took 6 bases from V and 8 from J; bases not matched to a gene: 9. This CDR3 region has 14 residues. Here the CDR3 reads CASRDLGQGRGYTF. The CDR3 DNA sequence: TGTGCCAGCAGGGACTTGGGACAGGGGCGCGGCTACACCTTC.

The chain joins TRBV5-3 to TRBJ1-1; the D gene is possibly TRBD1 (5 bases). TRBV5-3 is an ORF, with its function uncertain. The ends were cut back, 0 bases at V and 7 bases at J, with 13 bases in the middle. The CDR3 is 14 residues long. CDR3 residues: CARSLEGAHSEAFF. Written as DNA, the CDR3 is TGTGCCAGAAGCTTGGAAGGGGCACATAGTGAAGCTTTCTTT.

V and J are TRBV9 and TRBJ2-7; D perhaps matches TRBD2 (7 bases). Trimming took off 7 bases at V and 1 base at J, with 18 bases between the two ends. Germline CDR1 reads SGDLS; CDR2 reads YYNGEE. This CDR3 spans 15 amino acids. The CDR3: CASSGGAGVSYEQYF. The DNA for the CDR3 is TGTGCCAGCTCTGGGGGGGCAGGGGTGTCCTACGAGCAGTACTTC.

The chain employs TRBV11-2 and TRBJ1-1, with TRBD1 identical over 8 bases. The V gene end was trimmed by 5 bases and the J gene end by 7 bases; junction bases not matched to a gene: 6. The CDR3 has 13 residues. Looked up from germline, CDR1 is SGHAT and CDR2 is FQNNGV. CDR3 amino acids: CASSHGTGYEAFF. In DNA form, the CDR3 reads TGTGCCAGCAGCCATGGGACAGGCTATGAAGCTTTCTTT.

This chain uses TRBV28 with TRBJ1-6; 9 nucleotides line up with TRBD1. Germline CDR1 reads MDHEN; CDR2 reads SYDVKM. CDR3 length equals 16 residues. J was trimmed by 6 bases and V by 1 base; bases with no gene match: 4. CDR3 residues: CASSLSGTGPNSPLHF. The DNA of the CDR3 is TGTGCCAGCAGTTTATCCGGGACAGGGCCTAATTCACCCCTCCACTTT.

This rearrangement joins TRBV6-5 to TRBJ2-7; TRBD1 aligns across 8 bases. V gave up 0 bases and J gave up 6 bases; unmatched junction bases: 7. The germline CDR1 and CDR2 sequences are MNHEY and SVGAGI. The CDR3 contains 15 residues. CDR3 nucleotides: TGTGCCAGCAGTTACTCTCGACAGGGGACCGGCGAGCAGTACTTC. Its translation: CASSYSRQGTGEQYF.

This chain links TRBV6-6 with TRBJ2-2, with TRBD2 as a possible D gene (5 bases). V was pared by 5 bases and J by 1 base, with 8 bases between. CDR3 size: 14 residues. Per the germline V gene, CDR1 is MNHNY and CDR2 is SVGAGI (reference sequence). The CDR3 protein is CASSGGRNTGELFF. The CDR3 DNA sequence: TGTGCCAGCAGTGGAGGACGGAACACCGGGGAGCTGTTTTTT.

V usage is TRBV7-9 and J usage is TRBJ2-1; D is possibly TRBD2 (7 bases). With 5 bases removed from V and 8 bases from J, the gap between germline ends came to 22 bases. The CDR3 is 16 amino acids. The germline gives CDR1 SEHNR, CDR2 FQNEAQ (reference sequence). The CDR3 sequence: CASSLQGGLLVYEQFF. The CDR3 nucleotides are TGTGCCAGCAGCCTACAAGGGGGACTACTAGTGTATGAGCAGTTCTTC.

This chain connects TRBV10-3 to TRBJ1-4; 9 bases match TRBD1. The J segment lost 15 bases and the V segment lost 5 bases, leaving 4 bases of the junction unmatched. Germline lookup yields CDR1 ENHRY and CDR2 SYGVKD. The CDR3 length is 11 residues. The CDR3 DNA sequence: TGTGCCATCAGTACTGGGGACAGGGTGTTTTTT. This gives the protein CAISTGDRVFF.

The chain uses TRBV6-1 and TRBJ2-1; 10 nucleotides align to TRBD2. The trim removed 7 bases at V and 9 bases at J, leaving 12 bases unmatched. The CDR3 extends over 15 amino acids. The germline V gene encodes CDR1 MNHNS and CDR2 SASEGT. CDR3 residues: CASTPLAGEGIEQFF. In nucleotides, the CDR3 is TGTGCCAGCACCCCCCTAGCGGGAGAAGGGATTGAGCAGTTCTTC.

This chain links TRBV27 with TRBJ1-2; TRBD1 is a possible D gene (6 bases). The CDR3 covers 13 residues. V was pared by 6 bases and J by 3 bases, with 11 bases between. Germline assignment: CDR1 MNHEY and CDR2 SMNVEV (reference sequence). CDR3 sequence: CASSDRSDYGYTF. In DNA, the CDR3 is TGTGCCAGCAGCGACAGGTCCGACTATGGCTACACCTTC.

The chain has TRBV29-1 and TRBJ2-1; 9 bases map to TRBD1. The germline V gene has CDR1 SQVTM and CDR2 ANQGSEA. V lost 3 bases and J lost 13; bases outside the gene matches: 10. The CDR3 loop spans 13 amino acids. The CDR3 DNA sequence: TGCAGCGTTGATCAACGGACAGGGGCGAATCAGTTCTTC. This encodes CSVDQRTGANQFF.

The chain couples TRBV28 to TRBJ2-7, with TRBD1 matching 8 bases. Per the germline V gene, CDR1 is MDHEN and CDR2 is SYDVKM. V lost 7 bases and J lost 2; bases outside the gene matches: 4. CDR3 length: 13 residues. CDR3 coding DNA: TGTGCCAGCATTGACAGGGGAACCTACGAGCAGTACTTC. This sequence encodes CASIDRGTYEQYF.

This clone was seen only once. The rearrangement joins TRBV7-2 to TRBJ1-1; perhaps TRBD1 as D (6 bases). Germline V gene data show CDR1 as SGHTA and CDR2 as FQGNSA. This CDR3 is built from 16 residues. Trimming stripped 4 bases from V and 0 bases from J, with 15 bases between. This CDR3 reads CASSSGQSHMNTEAFF. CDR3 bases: TGTGCCAGCAGCTCTGGACAGAGCCACATGAACACTGAAGCTTTCTTT.

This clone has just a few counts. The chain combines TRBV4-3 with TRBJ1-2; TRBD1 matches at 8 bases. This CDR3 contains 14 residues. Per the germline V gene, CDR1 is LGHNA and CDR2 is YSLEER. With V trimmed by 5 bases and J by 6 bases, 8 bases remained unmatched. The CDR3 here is CASSSTGAPNGYTF. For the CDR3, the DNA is TGCGCCAGCAGCTCGACAGGGGCTCCGAATGGCTACACCTTC.

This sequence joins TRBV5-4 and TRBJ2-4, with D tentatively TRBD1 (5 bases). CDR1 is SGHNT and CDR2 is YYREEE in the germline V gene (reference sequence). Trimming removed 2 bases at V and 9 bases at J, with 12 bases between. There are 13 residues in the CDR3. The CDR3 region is CASSFDQGRIQYF. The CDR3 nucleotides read TGTGCCAGCAGCTTCGATCAGGGTCGCATTCAGTACTTC. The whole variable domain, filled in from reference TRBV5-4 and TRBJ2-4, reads ETGVTQSPTHLIKTRGQQVTLRCSSQSGHNTVSWYQQALGQGPQFIFQYYREEENGRGNFPPRFSGLQFPNYSSELNVNALELDDSALYLCASSFDQGRIQYFGAGTRLSVL.

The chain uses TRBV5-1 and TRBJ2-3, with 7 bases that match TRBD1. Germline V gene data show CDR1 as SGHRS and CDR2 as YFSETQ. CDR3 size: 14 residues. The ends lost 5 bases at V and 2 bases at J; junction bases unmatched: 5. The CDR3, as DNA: TGCGCCAGCAGTTTTGACAGGGTCACAGATACGCAGTATTTT. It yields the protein CASSFDRVTDTQYF.

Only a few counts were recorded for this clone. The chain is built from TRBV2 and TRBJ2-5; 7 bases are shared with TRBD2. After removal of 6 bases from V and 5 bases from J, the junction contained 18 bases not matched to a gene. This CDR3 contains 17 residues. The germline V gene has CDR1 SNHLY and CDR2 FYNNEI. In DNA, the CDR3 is TGTGCCAGCAGCCTTGCCCTAGCGGCAACTACCGGGGAGACCCAGTACTTC. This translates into CASSLALAATTGETQYF.

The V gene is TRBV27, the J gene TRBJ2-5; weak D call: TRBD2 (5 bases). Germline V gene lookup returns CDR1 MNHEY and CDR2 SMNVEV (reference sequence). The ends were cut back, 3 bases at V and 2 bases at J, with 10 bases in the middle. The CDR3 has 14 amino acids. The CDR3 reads CASSFSSPQETQYF. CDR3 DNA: TGTGCCAGCAGTTTTTCTAGCCCTCAAGAGACCCAGTACTTC.

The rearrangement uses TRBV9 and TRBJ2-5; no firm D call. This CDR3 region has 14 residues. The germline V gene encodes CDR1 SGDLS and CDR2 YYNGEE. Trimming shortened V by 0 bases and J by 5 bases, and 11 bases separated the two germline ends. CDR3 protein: CASSVAGLVETQYF. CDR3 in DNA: TGTGCCAGCAGCGTAGCCGGGTTGGTGGAGACCCAGTACTTC.

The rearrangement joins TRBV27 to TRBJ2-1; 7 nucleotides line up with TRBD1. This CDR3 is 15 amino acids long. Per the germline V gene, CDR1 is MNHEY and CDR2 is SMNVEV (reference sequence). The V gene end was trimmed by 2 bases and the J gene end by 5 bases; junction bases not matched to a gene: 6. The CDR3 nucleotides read TGTGCCAGCAGTTTACCGACAGGGTTGCACAATGAGCAGTTCTTC. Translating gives CASSLPTGLHNEQFF.

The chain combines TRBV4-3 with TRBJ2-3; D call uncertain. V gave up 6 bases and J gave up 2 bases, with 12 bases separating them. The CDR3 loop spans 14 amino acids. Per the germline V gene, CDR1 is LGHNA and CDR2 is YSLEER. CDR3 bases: TGCGCCAGCAGTTCATTGTTGGCCACAGATACGCAGTATTTT. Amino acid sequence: CASSSLLATDTQYF.